This T cell receptor (beta chain) was documented in a study of T-cell reconstitution after alpha-beta-depleted transplantation in children. To note about this clonotype: Antigen specificity is unknown.

Regarding the study as a whole: Among T cells one year after transplant, newly produced cells accounted for most counts and diversity. It was reported that alpha-beta T cells came from several hundred expanded graft clones (about two months after transplant).

Preparation of the TCRbeta library involved a method that used unique molecular identifiers. TCRdb called the PCR reads again in MiXCR, with one record for every CDR3 protein. The table records about 900,000 distinct CDR3 sequences, about 29% of them present only once. This TCR came from a boy under three years old who had a stem cell transplant for SCID, so the T cells may come from the graft donor. Here the sequenced sample was PBMCs, mostly from graft donor cells, taken 360 days after TCRalphabeta/CD19-depleted stem cell transplant.

DNA of the CDR3: TGTGCCAGCAGCCCGACAGGGGTGTACCAAGAGACCCAGTACTTC. Translated, it gives CASSPTGVYQETQYF. The rearrangement links TRBV7-6 to TRBJ2-5, with 8 bases aligning to TRBD1. CDR1 and CDR2 (germline): SGHVS, FNYEAQ. V gave up 5 bases and J gave up 0 bases; unmatched junction bases: 5. The CDR3 extends over 15 amino acids.